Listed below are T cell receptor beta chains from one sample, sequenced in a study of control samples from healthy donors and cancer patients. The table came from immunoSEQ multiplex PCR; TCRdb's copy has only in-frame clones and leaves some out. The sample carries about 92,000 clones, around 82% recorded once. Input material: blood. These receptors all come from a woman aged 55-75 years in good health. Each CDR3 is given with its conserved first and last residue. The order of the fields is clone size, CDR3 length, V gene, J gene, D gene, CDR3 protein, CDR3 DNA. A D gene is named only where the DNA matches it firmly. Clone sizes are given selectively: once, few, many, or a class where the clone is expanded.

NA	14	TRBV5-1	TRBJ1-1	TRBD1	CASSLGQGFTEAFF	TGCGCCAGCAGCTTGGGACAGGGGTTCACTGAAGCTTTCTTT
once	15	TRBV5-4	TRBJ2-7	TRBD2	CASSLSSGRVGEQYF	TGTGCCAGCAGCTTGTCTAGCGGGAGGGTTGGCGAGCAGTACTTC
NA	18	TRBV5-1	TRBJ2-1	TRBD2	CASSLPRLAASVYNEQFF	TGCGCCAGCAGCTTGCCCCGACTAGCGGCAAGTGTCTACAATGAGCAGTTCTTC
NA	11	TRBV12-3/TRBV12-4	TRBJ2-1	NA	CASSLGIEQFF	TGTGCCAGCAGTTTGGGCATTGAGCAGTTCTTC
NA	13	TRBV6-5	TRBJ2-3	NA	CASSWTDTDTQYF	TGTGCCAGCAGTTGGACAGACACAGATACGCAGTATTTT
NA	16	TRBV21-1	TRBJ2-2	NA	CASSKDDSPNTGELFF	TGTGCCAGCAGCAAAGATGACAGCCCGAACACCGGGGAGCTGTTTTTT
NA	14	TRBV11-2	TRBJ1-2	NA	CASSVGSGSYGYTF	TGTGCCAGCAGCGTCGGATCAGGGTCGTATGGCTACACCTTC
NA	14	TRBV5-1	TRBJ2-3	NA	CASSLGGPEDTQYF	TGCGCCAGCAGCTTGGGGGGGCCGGAAGATACGCAGTATTTT
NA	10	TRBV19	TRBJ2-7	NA	CASPRGEQYF	TGTGCCAGCCCCAGGGGAGAGCAGTACTTC
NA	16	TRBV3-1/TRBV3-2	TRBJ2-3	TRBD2	CASSNLAGGSTDTQYF	TGTGCCAGCAGTAACCTAGCGGGGGGAAGCACAGATACGCAGTATTTT
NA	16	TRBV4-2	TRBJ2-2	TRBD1	CASSRPPGGDTGELFF	TGTGCCAGCAGCCGACCCCCAGGGGGCGACACCGGGGAGCTGTTTTTT
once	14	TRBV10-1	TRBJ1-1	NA	CASSRAQGRGEAFF	TGCGCCAGCAGCAGAGCCCAGGGAAGGGGTGAAGCTTTCTTT
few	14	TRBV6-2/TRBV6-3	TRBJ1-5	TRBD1	CASSSTGFNQPQHF	TGTGCCAGCAGTTCGACAGGGTTTAATCAGCCCCAGCATTTT
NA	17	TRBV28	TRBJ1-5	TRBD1	CASSQHPWTGGNQPQHF	TGTGCCAGCAGTCAGCATCCTTGGACAGGGGGCAATCAGCCCCAGCATTTT
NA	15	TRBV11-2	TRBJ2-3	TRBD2	CASSLLAGTGDTQYF	TGTGCCAGCAGCTTATTAGCGGGAACGGGCGATACGCAGTATTTT
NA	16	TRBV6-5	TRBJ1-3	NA	CASSYSVQGGGNTIYF	TGTGCCAGCAGTTACTCGGTACAGGGAGGTGGAAACACCATATATTTT
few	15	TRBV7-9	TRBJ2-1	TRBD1	CASSLSDRGKNEQFF	TGTGCCAGCAGCTTAAGTGACAGGGGGAAAAATGAGCAGTTCTTC
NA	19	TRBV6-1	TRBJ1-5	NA	CASSGGLGASGGAVQPQHF	TGTGCCAGCAGTGGAGGACTCGGTGCCTCCGGGGGGGCGGTTCAGCCCCAGCATTTT